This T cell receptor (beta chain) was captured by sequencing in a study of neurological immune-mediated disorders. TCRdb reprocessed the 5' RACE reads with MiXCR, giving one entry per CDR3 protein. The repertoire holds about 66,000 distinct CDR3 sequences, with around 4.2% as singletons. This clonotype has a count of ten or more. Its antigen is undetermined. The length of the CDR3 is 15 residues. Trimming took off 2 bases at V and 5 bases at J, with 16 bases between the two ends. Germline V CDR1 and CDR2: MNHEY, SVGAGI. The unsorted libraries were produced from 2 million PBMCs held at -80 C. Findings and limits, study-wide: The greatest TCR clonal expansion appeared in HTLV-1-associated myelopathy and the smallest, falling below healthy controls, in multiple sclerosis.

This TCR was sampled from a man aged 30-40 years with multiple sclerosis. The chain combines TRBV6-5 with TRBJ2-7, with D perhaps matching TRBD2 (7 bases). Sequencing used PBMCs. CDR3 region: CASSYGLAGANEQYF. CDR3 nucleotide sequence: TGTGCCAGCAGTTACGGTCTTGCGGGGGCCAACGAGCAGTACTTC.